The 28 T cell receptor beta chains below were found in one sample sequenced in a study of CD8 T cells in Susac syndrome (dated by TCRdb to between 2017 and 2020). Receptor amplification or capture employed the immunoSEQ multiplex PCR assay. RNA was extracted with the RNeasy kit and about 0.5 to 1 ug was reverse transcribed using random hexamers. TCRdb itself trimmed the public reads at Q25 with fastp, ran MiXCR and retained productive beta chains. All rows with the same CDR3 protein become a single entry with the most common DNA and genes. For this sample there are about 140,000 distinct CDR3 sequences; approximately 96% appear just once. Of the sample, around 0.08% is held by the ten largest clones. The sample consisted of CD4+ T cells from PBMCs. The source of these receptors is a human donor with Susac syndrome.

Note on this clonotype: The junction differs from germline at one of its ends, possibly a read error. This chain links TRBV2 with TRBJ1-1; unclear D gene. The CDR3 is 12 amino acids. The germline V gene encodes CDR1 SNHLY and CDR2 FYNNEI. CDR3 protein: CASREEPGRAFF. The CDR3 region has the DNA TGTGCCAGCAGAGAAGAGCCAGGTCGAGCTTTCTTT. Full variable domain (missing parts from reference TRBV2 and TRBJ1-1): EPEVTQTPSHQVTQMGQEVILRCVPISNHLYFYWYRQILGQKVEFLVSFYNNEISEKSEIFDDQFSVERPDGSNFTLKIRSTKLEDSAMYFCASREEPGRAFFGQGTRLTVV.

The genes are TRBV20-1 and TRBJ2-5; possibly TRBD2 for D (5 bases). Germline lookup yields CDR1 DFQATT and CDR2 SNEGSKA (reference sequence). CDR3 length: 13 amino acids. V lost 1 base to trimming and J lost 4 bases, with 10 bases between them. This CDR3 reads CSARAGTGETQYF. The CDR3 nucleotides are TGCAGTGCTAGAGCGGGAACGGGAGAGACCCAGTACTTC.

A note on this clonotype: Lacking the conserved final phenylalanine or tryptophan, this CDR3 likely reflects a read error. No DNA is shown, since the ends of the CDR3 on it are uncertain; the CDR3 is the one TCRdb lists. The gene calls are TRBV20-1 and TRBJ1-1; no DNA check was done on the table's D call, TRBD1. The germline V gene encodes CDR1 DFQATT and CDR2 SNEGSKA (reference sequence). The CDR3 is 11 amino acids in total, end residues counted. The chain's CDR3 is CSARPFGTTLL.

V and J are TRBV12-3 or TRBV12-4 and TRBJ2-2; TRBD1 aligns across 7 bases. This CDR3 has 14 residues. J lost 4 bases, V lost 5 bases, and 4 bases had no gene match. The CDR3 DNA sequence: TGTGCCAGCAGTCCCGACAGGGTCACCGGGGAGCTGTTTTTT. Protein sequence: CASSPDRVTGELFF.

The rearrangement joins TRBV29-1 to TRBJ2-1; 11 bases agree with TRBD1. The CDR3 length is 17 residues. Losses at the gene ends were 0 bases for V and 8 bases for J; bases not matched to a gene: 12. Germline V lookup: CDR1 SQVTM, CDR2 ANQGSEA. Here the CDR3 DNA reads TGCAGCGTTGAAGACCCGGGACAGGGGGGGAAGCTTGATGAGCAGTTCTTC. It yields the protein CSVEDPGQGGKLDEQFF.

The chain is built from TRBV5-8 and TRBJ2-7, with unresolved D. Germline V lookup: CDR1 SGHTS, CDR2 YDEGEE. The CDR3 consists of 15 residues. Trimming took off 1 base at V and 1 base at J, with 12 bases between the two ends. The DNA for the CDR3 is TGTGCCAGCAGCTTGTGGGGTGAGGTATCCTACGAGCAGTACTTC. It codes for CASSLWGEVSYEQYF.

The J gene is TRBJ2-1, the V gene TRBV29-1; 12 bases align to TRBD2. The germline CDR1 and CDR2 sequences are SQVTM and ANQGSEA. Losses at the gene ends were 5 bases for V and 7 bases for J; bases not matched to a gene: 3. The CDR3 is 13 residues long. The CDR3 DNA reads as TGCAGCGTTCTAGCGGGAGGGCGGAATGAGCAGTTCTTC. Protein product: CSVLAGGRNEQFF.

The chain recombines TRBV29-1 with TRBJ2-1; the match to TRBD1 covers 7 bases. V lost 4 bases and J lost 15; bases outside the gene matches: 24. Germline V gene sequence: CDR1 SQVTM, CDR2 ANQGSEA. This CDR3 region has 16 residues. CDR3 sequence reads: CSVGGDRDTGEPSTFF. The CDR3 bases are TGCAGCGTTGGCGGCGACAGGGACACAGGGGAACCTAGCACGTTCTTC.

This sequence joins TRBV2 and TRBJ1-2; D is perhaps TRBD1 (6 bases). The CDR3 loop spans 13 amino acids. The germline V and J ends were trimmed by 0 bases and 8 bases, with 10 bases remaining between them. Germline V CDR1 and CDR2: SNHLY, FYNNEI. The CDR3 here is CASSEAPGEGYTF. The CDR3 nucleotides are TGTGCCAGCAGTGAAGCACCAGGGGAAGGCTACACCTTC.

This rearrangement joins TRBV25-1 to TRBJ1-3, with no clear D. Between the trimmed V and J ends, which lost 3 bases and 3 bases, there was a span of 3 bases. This CDR3 is 12 amino acids long. CDR1 is MGHDK and CDR2 is SYGVNS in the germline V gene. The CDR3 sequence is CASSDNGNTIYF. The CDR3, as DNA: TGTGCCAGCAGTGATAATGGAAACACCATATATTTT.

The CDR3 loop reads CASSLTGKETQYF. The DNA of the CDR3 is TGCGCCAGCAGCCTGACAGGGAAAGAGACCCAGTACTTC. The V call is TRBV4-1, the J call TRBJ2-5; 7 nucleotides align to TRBD1. V dropped 4 bases and J dropped 3; count of bases not matched to a gene: 2. In germline, CDR1 is MGHRA, CDR2 YSYEKL. This CDR3 has 13 residues.

V usage is TRBV6-5 and J usage is TRBJ1-2, with D unresolved. The V gene's germline CDR1 is MNHEY and CDR2 SVGAGI. With 6 bases removed from V and 8 bases from J, the gap between germline ends came to 13 bases. CDR3 size: 12 residues. Here the CDR3 DNA reads TGTGCCAGCAGCCAAACGACTGCCGGCTACACCTTC. This translates into CASSQTTAGYTF.

This chain connects TRBV2 to TRBJ2-2, with unresolved D. This CDR3 contains 13 residues. V dropped 8 bases and J dropped 7 bases, with 14 bases sitting between them. CDR1 and CDR2 (germline): SNHLY, FYNNEI. The DNA of the CDR3 is TGTGCCAGCGAGACGAACAGTTTCGGGGAGCTGTTTTTT. Translated, it gives CASETNSFGELFF.

This clonotype was seen a single time. The chain joins TRBV5-1 to TRBJ2-1, with 16 bases that match TRBD2. Per the germline V gene, CDR1 is SGHRS and CDR2 is YFSETQ. The CDR3 loop spans 18 amino acids. Trimming cost V 3 bases and J 4 bases; bases outside gene matches: 7. In DNA, the CDR3 is TGCGCCAGCAGCTGGGGACTAGCGGGAGGGCCGGATTACAATGAGCAGTTCTTC. Amino acids: CASSWGLAGGPDYNEQFF.

This chain joins TRBV27 and TRBJ1-2; 9 positions agree with TRBD1. J lost 2 bases, V lost 6 bases, and 7 bases had no gene match. CDR3 length: 15 amino acids. CDR1 is MNHEY, CDR2 SMNVEV, per germline (reference sequence). The DNA of the CDR3 is TGTGCCAGCAGCCCGGCCGGGACAGGGAACTATGGCTACACCTTC. It translates to CASSPAGTGNYGYTF.

V is TRBV15 and J is TRBJ2-3; 9 nucleotides match TRBD2. The CDR3 is 14 amino acids. Trimming at V came to 4 bases and at J to 6 bases, leaving 5 bases not matched to a gene. The germline V gene has CDR1 LNHNV and CDR2 YYDKDF (reference sequence). The CDR3 bases are TGTGCCACCAGCACTAGCGGGGTAGTCGATACGCAGTATTTT. It encodes CATSTSGVVDTQYF. Variable domain in full (rest from reference TRBV15 and TRBJ2-3): DAMVIQNPRYQVTQFGKPVTLSCSQTLNHNVMYWYQQKSSQAPKLLFHYYDKDFNNEADTPDNFQSRRPNTSFCFLDIRSPGLGDTAMYLCATSTSGVVDTQYFGPGTRLTVL.

The genes are TRBV9 and TRBJ2-2; maybe TRBD2 (5 bases). This CDR3 is built from 15 residues. The germline V gene encodes CDR1 SGDLS and CDR2 YYNGEE. Trimming took off 3 bases at V and 6 bases at J, with 15 bases between the two ends. As DNA, the CDR3 is TGTGCCAGCAGCGGCGGCGGGTCTCAGGCCGGGGAGCTGTTTTTT. As protein: CASSGGGSQAGELFF.

This chain uses TRBV24-1 with TRBJ1-1; D is undetermined. Germline V CDR1 and CDR2: KGHDR, SFDVKD. The CDR3 loop spans 13 amino acids. With 0 bases removed from V and 4 bases from J, the gap between germline ends came to 5 bases. The CDR3 coding sequence is TGTGCCACCAGTGATTTGCGTGGCACTGAAGCTTTCTTT. Translated, it gives CATSDLRGTEAFF.

The V and J genes are TRBV29-1 and TRBJ1-1; 7 nucleotides line up with TRBD1. Germline loops: CDR1 SQVTM, CDR2 ANQGSEA. CDR3 size: 12 residues. The ends lost 5 bases at V and 6 bases at J; junction bases unmatched: 6. This chain's CDR3 is CSVYRGSAEAFF. The CDR3 DNA follows: TGCAGCGTTTACAGGGGATCGGCTGAAGCTTTCTTT.

V gene TRBV6-5 combines with J gene TRBJ2-7; 7 positions agree with TRBD1. J lost 3 bases, V lost 0 bases, and 5 bases had no gene match. Germline assignment: CDR1 MNHEY and CDR2 SVGAGI. CDR3 size: 15 residues. The CDR3 here is CASSYSRGGNYEQYF. CDR3 DNA sequence: TGTGCCAGCAGTTACTCGAGAGGGGGCAACTACGAGCAGTACTTC.

The rearrangement joins TRBV6-2 or TRBV6-3 to TRBJ1-2; a possible D gene is TRBD1 (5 bases). Germline V gene sequence: CDR1 MNHEY, CDR2 SVGEGT. This CDR3 spans 12 amino acids. V lost 8 bases and J 4 bases, leaving 11 bases between the germline ends. The CDR3: CASGGAAYGYTF. In DNA form, the CDR3 reads TGTGCCAGCGGTGGGGCAGCCTATGGCTACACCTTC.

The V gene is TRBV20-1, the J gene TRBJ2-1, with 8 nucleotides matching TRBD2. Losses at the gene ends were 5 bases for V and 5 bases for J; bases not matched to a gene: 5. Germline-derived CDR1 and CDR2 are DFQATT and SNEGSKA (reference sequence). The CDR3 spans 13 residues. Here the CDR3 reads CSARAGVDNEQFF. In DNA, the CDR3 is TGCAGTGCTCGAGCGGGGGTGGACAATGAGCAGTTCTTC.

The rearrangement links TRBV11-2 to TRBJ2-2; a possible D gene is TRBD1 (6 bases). Germline CDR1 reads SGHAT; CDR2 reads FQNNGV. Deletions cut 6 bases from V and 3 bases from J, with 14 bases between. This CDR3 contains 15 residues. Written as DNA, the CDR3 is TGTGCCAGCAGTCAGTTGGGGGCGGACACCGGGGAGCTGTTTTTT. Protein product: CASSQLGADTGELFF.

The V and J genes are TRBV20-1 and TRBJ2-7, with D perhaps being TRBD1 or TRBD2 (5 bases each). The germline gives CDR1 DFQATT, CDR2 SNEGSKA (reference sequence). Trimming took off 3 bases at V and 2 bases at J, with 14 bases between the two ends. CDR3 length: 14 amino acids. The CDR3 reads CSASPMGPPYEQYF. The CDR3 DNA is TGCAGTGCTAGCCCCATGGGACCCCCCTACGAGCAGTACTTC.

The V call is TRBV6-5, the J call TRBJ1-5, with D possibly being TRBD1 (5 bases). Trimming shortened V by 8 bases and J by 6 bases, and 11 bases separated the two germline ends. The CDR3 extends over 12 amino acids. Germline CDR1 is MNHEY and CDR2 is SVGAGI. In DNA form, the CDR3 reads TGTGCCAGCTGGTCGGGGGGTCAGCCCCAGCATTTT. Translating gives CASWSGGQPQHF.

On this clonotype itself: A junction end diverges from the germline sequence, so it may reflect a read error. This rearrangement joins TRBV7-9 to TRBJ1-3; a weak D match, TRBD1 (5 bases). Germline values: CDR1 SEHNR, CDR2 FQNEAQ (reference sequence). This CDR3 region has 11 residues. CDR3 sequence (DNA): TGTGCCAGCAGCTTGGGGGACGTGGCAAATTTT. This encodes CASSLGDVANF.

The chain has TRBV12-3 or TRBV12-4 and TRBJ1-5; D is undetermined. The CDR3 runs to 16 residues. V shed 2 bases and J shed 0 bases, with 11 bases lying between them. CDR3 region: CASSLNPQNSNQPQHF. The CDR3 bases are TGTGCCAGCAGTTTAAACCCCCAGAATAGCAATCAGCCCCAGCATTTT.

The V gene is TRBV15, the J gene TRBJ2-5, with D perhaps matching TRBD2 (5 bases). Deletions cut 3 bases from V and 2 bases from J, with 7 bases between. Looked up from germline, CDR1 is LNHNV and CDR2 is YYDKDF (reference sequence). The CDR3 length is 13 residues. CDR3 DNA sequence: TGTGCCACCAGCAGGGACTTACAAGAGACCCAGTACTTC. It encodes CATSRDLQETQYF.